One and the same sample provided the 10 T cell receptor beta chains below, sequenced in a study of T cell responses to AZD1222 COVID-19 vaccine. Here immunoSEQ multiplex PCR was the method, and the copy in TCRdb shows in-frame clones only, minus some. This sample has more than 110,000 clones, with 85% to 90% found just once. The source was peripheral blood, collected on day 0 of AZD1222 vaccination. The receptors come from an adult in good health.

V usage is TRBV28 and J usage is TRBJ2-2, with 8 nucleotides matching TRBD1. Trimming at V came to 10 bases and at J to 4 bases, leaving 5 bases not matched to a gene. Germline V gene data show CDR1 as MDHEN and CDR2 as SYDVKM. This CDR3 is built from 13 residues. The CDR3 sequence is CAISGGLTGELFF. CDR3 DNA: TGTGCCATCTCAGGGGGCCTCACCGGGGAGCTGTTTTTT.

This chain connects TRBV11-2 to TRBJ2-7, with TRBD1 as a possible D gene (5 bases). Germline assignment: CDR1 SGHAT and CDR2 FQNNGV. V lost 7 bases and J lost 3, with 7 bases in between. This CDR3 is built from 11 residues. The CDR3 DNA reads TGTGCCAGCACCGACAGCTACGAGCAGTACTTC. Translated, it gives CASTDSYEQYF.

In the case of this clone: Compared with germline, one end of the junction differs, possibly owing to a read error. The CDR3 bases are TGCAGCATTGAACAGGGGGAAGGAAGGGCGAGCTCCTACGAGCAGTACTTC. It codes for CSIEQGEGRASSYEQYF. The genes are TRBV29-1 and TRBJ2-7; 8 nucleotides line up with TRBD1. Per germline, CDR1 SQVTM and CDR2 ANQGSEA. This CDR3 contains 17 residues.

This chain uses TRBV6-4 with TRBJ1-2; 7 bases line up with TRBD1. The germline CDR1 and CDR2 sequences are MRHNA and SNTAGT. This CDR3 spans 14 amino acids. With V trimmed by 6 bases and J by 6 bases, 10 bases remained unmatched. This CDR3 is CASSNNHRGDGYTF. CDR3 sequence (DNA): TGTGCCAGCAGCAATAACCACAGGGGTGATGGCTACACCTTC.

This chain uses TRBV7-8 with TRBJ2-5; D gene unclear. Trimming shortened V by 0 bases and J by 5 bases, and 16 bases separated the two germline ends. CDR3 size: 16 residues. Germline loops: CDR1 SGHVS, CDR2 FQNEAQ. The CDR3 region has the DNA TGTGCCAGCAGCTTAGCGGGCATACCAATTCGGGAGACCCAGTACTTC. Protein sequence: CASSLAGIPIRETQYF.

This sequence joins TRBV5-6 and TRBJ2-5; 8 nucleotides match TRBD2. Germline V CDR1 and CDR2: SGHDT, YYEEEE. J gave up 1 base and V 5 bases, and 4 bases lay outside the gene matches. The CDR3 has 14 amino acids. The CDR3 bases are TGTGCCAGCAGTTCCGGGACTAGCCAAGAGACCCAGTACTTC. This encodes CASSSGTSQETQYF.

The gene calls are TRBV19 and TRBJ2-4; D is undetermined. The CDR3 is made up of 15 amino acids. The ends were cut back, 7 bases at V and 6 bases at J, with 19 bases in the middle. CDR1 LNHDA and CDR2 SQIVND come from the germline V gene (reference sequence). Here the CDR3 DNA reads TGTGCCAGTACCCCGAGCGACGGGTTTCGAAACATTCAGTACTTC. Protein sequence: CASTPSDGFRNIQYF.

CDR3 sequence (DNA): TGTGCCAGCAGTTTTAAAGGCTATAACTACACCTTC. Protein product: CASSFKGYNYTF. This chain uses TRBV27 with TRBJ1-2, with unresolved D. V was pared by 3 bases and J by 10 bases, with 12 bases between. CDR3 length: 12 residues. Germline V gene lookup returns CDR1 MNHEY and CDR2 SMNVEV (reference sequence).

CDR3 region: CASSAHTGFAGNTIYF. The CDR3 DNA reads as TGTGCCAGCAGCGCCCATACAGGGTTCGCTGGAAACACCATATATTTT. The chain is built from TRBV9 and TRBJ1-3; D perhaps matches TRBD1 (6 bases). The V end lost 3 bases, the J end lost 2 bases, and 15 bases lay between the germline ends. Germline CDR1 and CDR2: SGDLS and YYNGEE. This CDR3 region has 16 residues.

The V and J genes are TRBV12-3 or TRBV12-4 and TRBJ2-3; D possibly corresponds to TRBD2 (5 bases). This CDR3 contains 13 residues. The V end was cut by 6 bases, the J end by 3 bases, with 10 bases between. As DNA, the CDR3 is TGTGCCAGCAGCAACACTAGGACAGATACGCAGTATTTT. Translated, it gives CASSNTRTDTQYF.